This T cell receptor (beta chain) was documented in a study of CD8+ T cells in alopecia areata listed by TCRdb under 2018. For context, the study as a whole: The treated patients, all with moderate-to-severe alopecia areata, were enrolled in an open-label pilot trial of oral tofacitinib given at 5 to 10 mg twice daily. Tofacitinib was given for 6 to 18 months, followed by 6 months of follow-up off drug to assess delayed response and recurrence. To study T cell clonal expansion in alopecia areata, the researchers applied high-throughput TCRbeta sequencing to both the C3H/HeJ mouse model and human patients. In humans, TCRbeta sequencing was performed on scalp tissue and on sorted CD4+ and CD8+ peripheral blood T cells from healthy controls and from patients with patchy or totalis/universalis alopecia areata. Tofacitinib-treated patients had biopsies at baseline and at 4 and 24 weeks of treatment, with a later scalp biopsy in several patients. Scalp clonality was compared across normal scalp (n=4), patchy alopecia areata scalp (n=8), and alopecia totalis/universalis scalp (n=8). RNA was extracted with the PAXgene miRNA kit for fixed scalp, the miRNeasy kit for PBMCs, and the RNeasy kit for mouse skin. immunoSEQ multiplex PCR using 35 Vbeta forward primers and 13 Jbeta reverse primers was used to amplify TCRbeta CDR3 regions.

The method was the immunoSEQ multiplex PCR assay. RNA was extracted from all samples and reverse transcribed into cDNA as template for TCR sequencing. First-strand cDNA was synthesized with SuperScript III using a 2:1 mix of oligo-dT and random hexamers. A synthetic immune receptor repertoire was used to assess amplification bias, and residual bias was removed computationally. The original pipeline was this. Raw reads were preprocessed to remove errors, and CDR3 was defined according to IMGT conventions as the region from the conserved cysteine to phenylalanine. Clonality was computed by normalizing Shannon entropy by log2 of the number of productive unique TCRs and subtracting the result from 1. Whether scalp clones were CD4 or CD8 was inferred by matching scalp TCRbeta sequences against CD4 and CD8 repertoires sorted from blood. As stored in TCRdb, this immuneACCESS dataset retains in-frame rearrangements with V and J assigned. A fraction of the clones does not appear; measured against another copy, unresolved V genes explain less than half of the discrepancy, and the remainder lacks a known reason. The DNA gave D and trimming, while V, J and clone size come from that table. Here the sample has some 170,000 clones; about 60% occur a single time. The top ten clonotypes cover 14% to 15% of the sample.

The sample's time point label, decoded: baseline before oral tofacitinib. Lesional scalp punch biopsies and peripheral blood were obtained from alopecia areata patients. PBMCs were isolated by density centrifugation and stained for CD3, CD4 and CD8, after which CD4+ and CD8+ T cells were sorted on a FACSAria. Per the germline V gene, SGHTS is the CDR1 and YDEGEE is the CDR2. From cysteine to phenylalanine, the CDR3 is 11 amino acids long. The read is trimmed to its CDR3 DNA, 33 bases read in frame from base 1. Compared with germline, V lacks 5 bases and J lacks 7 bases; bases without a gene match: 3. This clone was recorded at least ten times. Its binding antigen is unknown. The record has no base qualities; no much larger clone is one base away. What the authors observed across the whole study: Shared TCR sequences between patients were less evident than in mice, which may be partly attributable to HLA diversity in the patient population. Compared with normal scalp, lesional scalp had higher clonality and more expanded CD8+ clones, particularly in alopecia totalis/universalis, a pattern that suggests antigenic drive. Resident alphabeta T cells in normal human skin are also sequenced, complicating scalp TCR repertoire analysis, unlike mouse skin dominated by gammadelta T cells.

The sequencing used CD4+ T cells sorted from blood, collected at week 0. The sequence joins TRBV5-8 to TRBJ2-7; TRBD1 aligns with 7 central bases. The receptor was isolated from a human donor with alopecia areata. The CDR3 in this case is CASRQGWEQYF. The bases are TGTGCCAGCAGACAGGGGTGGGAGCAGTACTTC.